This paragraph reports one TCR beta chain. Its cognate antigen has yet to be identified. No much larger clonotype is one base removed from it; base qualities were not supplied. Via the germline V gene, CDR1 is MNHEY and CDR2 SVGAGI. The CDR3 goes from the cysteine to the phenylalanine over 14 residues. This entry keeps only the CDR3 DNA: 42 bases, framed from base 1. Unmatched junction bases come to 8, with V trimmed by 7 bases and J by 5 bases. The library came from the immunoSEQ multiplex PCR assay. In the authors' own workflow: A statistical classification framework was built for diagnosing cytomegalovirus status from the catalog of TCR beta chain sequences. TCRdb stores this immuneACCESS table with in-frame sequences only. Part of the clones is absent; in the studies checked, under half of the shortfall reflects unresolved V genes, and no reason is known for the rest. The V and J calls and the clone size are those of that table, but D and trimming were determined from the DNA. In this sample the table shows approximately 160,000 clones, roughly nine tenths of which occur a single time. Around 6% of the sample lies in the top ten.

This sample was taken from a study of cytomegalovirus exposure and HLA in healthy donors (dated 2017 in TCRdb). Study-level background: According to a later analysis, one platform produced both the 120 validation repertoires and the approximately 660 repertoires of the first cohort. The study was designed to test whether signatures of past pathogen exposure could be identified by cataloging public T cell receptors. Besides the first cohort of 550 to 750 subjects, a separate validation cohort made up of about 120 different subjects was used. To predict cytomegalovirus infection status, the study combined high-throughput TCR immunosequencing, statistical association of individual TCRs with disease status, and machine learning.

Donors formed part of the validation cohort, which comprised fewer than 150 subjects and was distinct from the first cohort of under 800 subjects. What the work shows at the level of the full study, not this receptor alone: While some public TCRs were present in many individuals, most TCR sequences turned up only very rarely across donors. It was suggested by the authors that the approach could potentially be generalized to other disease states and immunological phenotypes. The validation cohort had no HLA typing available for a later analysis, so co-occurrence within that cohort was assessed over all 120 or so repertoires. In the study, some 180 TCR beta chains were listed as associated with cytomegalovirus. In vitro tests confirmed that a few of the cytomegalovirus-associated TCR beta chains recognize cytomegalovirus antigens. Subsequent analysis determined that TCRs grouped into clusters in the first cohort also showed a tendency toward co-occurrence across the roughly 110 validation repertoires, and approximately 94% of cluster scores exceeded 0. The classifier was reported to diagnose cytomegalovirus status with high specificity and sensitivity in both the original and validation cohorts.

The chain joins TRBV6-5 to TRBJ1-2, with TRBD1 identical over 9 junction bases. The clonotype comes from a woman in her twenties or thirties in good health and CMV-seronegative. The sequencing input was PBMCs. The DNA reads as follows: TGTGCCAGCACGTACAGGGGGCATTCGTATGGCTACACCTTC. Its translation is CASTYRGHSYGYTF.